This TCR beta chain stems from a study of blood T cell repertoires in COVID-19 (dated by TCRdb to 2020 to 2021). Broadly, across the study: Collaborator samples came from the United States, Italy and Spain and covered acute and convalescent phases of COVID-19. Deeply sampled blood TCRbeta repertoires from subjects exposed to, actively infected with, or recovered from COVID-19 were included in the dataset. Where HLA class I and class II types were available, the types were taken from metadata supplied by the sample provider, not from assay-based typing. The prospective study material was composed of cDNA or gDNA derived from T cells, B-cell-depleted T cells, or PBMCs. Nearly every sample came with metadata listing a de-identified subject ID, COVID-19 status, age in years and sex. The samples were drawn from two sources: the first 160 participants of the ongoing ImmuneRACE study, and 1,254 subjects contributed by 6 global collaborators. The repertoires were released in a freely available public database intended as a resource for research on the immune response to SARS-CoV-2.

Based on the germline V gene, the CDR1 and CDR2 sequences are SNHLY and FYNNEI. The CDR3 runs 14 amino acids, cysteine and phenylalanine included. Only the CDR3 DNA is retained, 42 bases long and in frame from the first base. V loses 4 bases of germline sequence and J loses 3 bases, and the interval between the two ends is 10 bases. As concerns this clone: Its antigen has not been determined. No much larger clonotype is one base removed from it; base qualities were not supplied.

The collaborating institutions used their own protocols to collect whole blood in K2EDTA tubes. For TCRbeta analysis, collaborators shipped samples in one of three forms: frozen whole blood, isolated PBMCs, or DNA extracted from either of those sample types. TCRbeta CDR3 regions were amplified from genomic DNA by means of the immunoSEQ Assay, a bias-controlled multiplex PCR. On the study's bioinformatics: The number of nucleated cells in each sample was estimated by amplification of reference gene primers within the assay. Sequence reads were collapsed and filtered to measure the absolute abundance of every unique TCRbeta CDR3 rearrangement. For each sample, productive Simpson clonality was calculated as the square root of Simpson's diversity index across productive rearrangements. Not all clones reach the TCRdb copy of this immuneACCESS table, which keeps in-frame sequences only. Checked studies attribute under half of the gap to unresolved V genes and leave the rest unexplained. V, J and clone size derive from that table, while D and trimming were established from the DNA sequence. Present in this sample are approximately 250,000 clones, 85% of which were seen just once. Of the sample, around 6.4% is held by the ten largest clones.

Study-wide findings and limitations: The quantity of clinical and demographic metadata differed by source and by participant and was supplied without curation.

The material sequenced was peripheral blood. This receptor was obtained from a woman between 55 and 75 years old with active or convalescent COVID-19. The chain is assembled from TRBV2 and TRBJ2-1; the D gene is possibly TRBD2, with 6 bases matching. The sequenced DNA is TGTGCCAGCAGTGGCCGGCGGGGCTACAATGAGCAGTTCTTC. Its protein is CASSGRRGYNEQFF.